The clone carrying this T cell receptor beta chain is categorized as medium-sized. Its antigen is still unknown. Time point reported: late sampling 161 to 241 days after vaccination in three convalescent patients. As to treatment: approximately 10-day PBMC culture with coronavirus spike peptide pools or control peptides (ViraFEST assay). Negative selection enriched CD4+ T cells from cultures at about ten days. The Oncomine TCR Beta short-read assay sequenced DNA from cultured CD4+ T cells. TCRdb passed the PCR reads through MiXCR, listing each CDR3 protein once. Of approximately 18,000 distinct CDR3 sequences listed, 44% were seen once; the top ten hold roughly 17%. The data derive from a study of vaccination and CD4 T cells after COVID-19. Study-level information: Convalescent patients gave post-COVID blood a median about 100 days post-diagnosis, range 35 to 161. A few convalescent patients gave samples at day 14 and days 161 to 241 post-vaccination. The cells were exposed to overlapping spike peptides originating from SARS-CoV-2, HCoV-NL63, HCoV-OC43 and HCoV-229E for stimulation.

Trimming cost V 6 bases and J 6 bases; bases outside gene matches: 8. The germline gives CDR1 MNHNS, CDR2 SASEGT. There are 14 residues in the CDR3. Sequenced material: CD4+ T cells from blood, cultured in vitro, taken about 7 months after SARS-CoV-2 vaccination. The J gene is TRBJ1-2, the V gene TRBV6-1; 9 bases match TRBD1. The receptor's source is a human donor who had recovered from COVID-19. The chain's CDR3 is CASSSWDRVDGYTF. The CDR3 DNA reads TGTGCCAGCAGCTCCTGGGACAGGGTTGATGGCTACACCTTC.